These 24 T cell receptor beta chains came from one sample sequenced in a study of cytomegalovirus exposure and HLA in healthy donors. It was with 60 Vbeta and 13 Jbeta primers that the PCR ran. This table comes from immunoSEQ multiplex PCR, and its TCRdb copy is limited to in-frame clones, with some not included. The sample has around 75,000 clones; the top ten hold roughly an eighth. Sequenced: PBMCs. These receptors were collected from a man between 45 and 60 years old in good health and CMV-seropositive.

The J gene is TRBJ2-3, the V gene TRBV18; the match to TRBD2 covers 12 bases. J gave up 5 bases and V 3 bases, and 0 bases lay outside the gene matches. From germline, CDR1 is KGHSH and CDR2 LQKENI. This CDR3 is 14 amino acids long. CDR3 in amino acids: CASSPTSGGDTQYF. The CDR3 coding sequence is TGTGCCAGCTCACCGACTAGCGGGGGAGATACGCAGTATTTT. The full variable domain, in which reference TRBV18 and TRBJ2-3 provide the parts outside the CDR3, is NAGVMQNPRHLVRRRGQEARLRCSPMKGHSHVYWYRQLPEEGLKFMVYLQKENIIDESGMPKERFSAEFPKEGPSILRIQQVVRGDSAAYFCASSPTSGGDTQYFGPGTRLTVL.

The chain is built from TRBV4-1 and TRBJ2-1; D might be TRBD1 (6 bases). Trimming stripped 4 bases from V and 9 bases from J, with 31 bases between. Germline CDR1 MGHRA, CDR2 YSYEKL. The CDR3 totals 19 residues. The CDR3 loop is CASSLIDPLLGTSAIEQFF. CDR3 DNA sequence: TGCGCCAGCAGCCTGATCGATCCACTCCTCGGGACATCAGCCATTGAGCAGTTCTTC.

The chain is built from TRBV6-5 and TRBJ2-2; no definite D call. V lost 5 bases to trimming and J lost 4 bases, with 8 bases between them. CDR3 length equals 13 residues. CDR1 MNHEY and CDR2 SVGAGI come from the germline V gene. DNA of the CDR3: TGTGCCAGCAGTGAAGAGGCCACCGGGGAGCTGTTTTTT. Translated: CASSEEATGELFF.

The chain is built from TRBV7-2 and TRBJ2-7, with 14 bases fitting TRBD2. The CDR3 extends over 14 amino acids. CDR1 is SGHTA, CDR2 FQGNSA, per germline. The V and J ends lost 6 bases and 5 bases, in that order; junction bases with no gene match: 3. The CDR3, as DNA: TGTGCCAGCAGAGGGACTAGCGGGAGTGACGAGCAGTACTTC. Its translation is CASRGTSGSDEQYF. Using reference TRBV7-2 and TRBJ2-7 for the parts outside the CDR3, the full variable domain is GAGVSQSPSNKVTEKGKDVELRCDPISGHTALYWYRQSLGQGLEFLIYFQGNSAPDKSGLPSDRFSAERTGGSVSTLTIQRTQQEDSAVYLCASRGTSGSDEQYFGPGTRLTVT.

The V and J genes are TRBV13 and TRBJ2-3; tentatively, D is TRBD1 (6 bases). In germline, CDR1 is PRHDT, CDR2 FYEKMQ (reference sequence). V lost 6 bases, J lost 3 bases, and 16 bases lay in between. The CDR3 has 15 residues. CDR3 sequence: CASSERGTRTDTQYF. In nucleotides, the CDR3 is TGTGCCAGCAGTGAAAGGGGGACCAGGACAGATACGCAGTATTTT.

V and J are TRBV2 and TRBJ1-2; D ambiguous. The CDR3 loop spans 15 amino acids. In germline, CDR1 is SNHLY, CDR2 FYNNEI. Between the trimmed V and J ends, which lost 8 bases and 0 bases, there was a span of 16 bases. The CDR3 DNA is TGTGCCAGCTCTAGACTCCGGGAAGCTAACTATGGCTACACCTTC. Protein: CASSRLREANYGYTF. The full variable domain, rest sourced from reference TRBV2 and TRBJ1-2, is EPEVTQTPSHQVTQMGQEVILRCVPISNHLYFYWYRQILGQKVEFLVSFYNNEISEKSEIFDDQFSVERPDGSNFTLKIRSTKLEDSAMYFCASSRLREANYGYTFGSGTRLTVV.

The V and J genes are TRBV28 and TRBJ2-7; 15 positions match TRBD2. This CDR3 has 16 residues. The germline V gene encodes CDR1 MDHEN and CDR2 SYDVKM. V was pared by 9 bases and J by 0 bases, with 6 bases of the junction left unmatched. As DNA, the CDR3 is TGTGCCAGTTTGGGGACTAGCGGGAGGAGCTCCTACGAGCAGTACTTC. It codes for CASLGTSGRSSYEQYF.

The chain has TRBV6-6 and TRBJ1-2; D gene ambiguous. With 6 bases removed from V and 6 bases from J, the gap between germline ends came to 5 bases. Germline assignment: CDR1 MNHNY and CDR2 SVGAGI (reference sequence). The CDR3 totals 10 residues. CDR3 coding DNA: TGTGCCAGCAGCTCGGATGGCTACACCTTC. As protein: CASSSDGYTF.

This clone is large by frequency. Other DNA sequences in the same sample also yield this CDR3. The chain is built from TRBV7-8 and TRBJ1-1; D is unclear. The CDR3 loop spans 15 amino acids. From germline, CDR1 is SGHVS and CDR2 FQNEAQ. V dropped 1 base and J dropped 1 base, with 10 bases sitting between them. The CDR3 is CASSLDSYPNTEAFF. Written as DNA, the CDR3 is TGTGCCAGCAGCTTAGACAGTTACCCGAACACTGAAGCTTTCTTT. The full variable domain, rest sourced from reference TRBV7-8 and TRBJ1-1, is GAGVSQSPRYKVAKRGQDVALRCDPISGHVSLFWYQQALGQGPEFLTYFQNEAQLDKSGLPSDRFFAERPEGSVSTLKIQRTQQEDSAVYLCASSLDSYPNTEAFFGQGTRLTVV.

The V and J genes are TRBV4-1 and TRBJ1-6; no reliable D call. CDR3 length: 14 amino acids. The germline CDR1 and CDR2 sequences are MGHRA and YSYEKL. The V gene lost 0 bases and the J gene lost 12 bases, with 12 bases spanning the gap. The CDR3 spells CASSQEGGWQPLHF. CDR3 nucleotides: TGCGCCAGCAGCCAAGAGGGAGGTTGGCAACCCCTCCACTTT.

This chain joins TRBV6-1 and TRBJ1-1, with 7 nucleotides matching TRBD1. From germline, CDR1 is MNHNS and CDR2 SASEGT. The CDR3 spans 15 residues. V shed 6 bases and J 4 bases; nucleotides not matched to a gene: 11. Here the CDR3 reads CASREPGQSGTEAFF. DNA of the CDR3: TGTGCCAGCAGAGAACCGGGACAGTCGGGCACTGAAGCTTTCTTT.

The V and J genes are TRBV2 and TRBJ1-1, with 10 nucleotides matching TRBD1. Germline V CDR1 and CDR2: SNHLY, FYNNEI. This CDR3 is 15 amino acids long. After removal of 3 bases from V and 4 bases from J, the junction contained 5 bases not matched to a gene. The chain's CDR3 is CASSDRQGAPTEAFF. In DNA, the CDR3 is TGTGCCAGCAGTGACCGACAGGGGGCGCCCACTGAAGCTTTCTTT.

The V gene is TRBV29-1, the J gene TRBJ2-1; D is possibly TRBD1 (7 bases). The CDR3 runs to 17 residues. Germline V gene lookup returns CDR1 SQVTM and CDR2 ANQGSEA. V gave up 7 bases and J gave up 7 bases, with 29 bases separating them. CDR3 in DNA: TGCAGCGCTAAGACAGGGACTGTTGTAAGCTGGTTAAATGAGCAGTTCTTC. It translates to CSAKTGTVVSWLNEQFF.

This chain connects TRBV7-8 to TRBJ2-1; D not resolved. This CDR3 has 12 amino acids. Germline V gene lookup returns CDR1 SGHVS and CDR2 FQNEAQ. The ends were cut back, 5 bases at V and 5 bases at J, with 7 bases in the middle. The CDR3 DNA reads TGTGCCAGCAGCCGGTCAAACAATGAGCAGTTCTTC. Translating it yields CASSRSNNEQFF.

This sequence joins TRBV18 and TRBJ2-7; a weak D match, TRBD2 (6 bases). The CDR3 contains 14 residues. Germline loops: CDR1 KGHSH, CDR2 LQKENI. V was clipped by 2 bases and J by 4 bases, with 12 bases between them. The CDR3 DNA is TGTGCCAGCTCACCAGGAGGGAGTTGGTACGAGCAGTACTTC. Its protein is CASSPGGSWYEQYF.

The J gene is TRBJ2-3, the V gene TRBV5-4; TRBD2 matches 7 bases. The CDR3 has 17 residues. J lost 4 bases, V lost 4 bases, and 15 bases had no gene match. CDR1 and CDR2 (germline): SGHNT, YYREEE (reference sequence). The CDR3 DNA reads TGTGCCAGCAGCCCCCTCGGGAGGAGGGAGGTGTCAGATACGCAGTATTTT. Encoded protein: CASSPLGRREVSDTQYF.

The gene calls are TRBV7-9 and TRBJ2-7; 16 nucleotides agree with TRBD2. The germline CDR1 and CDR2 sequences are SEHNR and FQNEAQ (reference sequence). V lost 5 bases and J lost 9; bases outside the gene matches: 7. The CDR3 runs to 15 residues. This CDR3 reads CASSPGTSGRARQYF. The CDR3 bases are TGTGCCAGCAGCCCCGGGACTAGCGGGAGGGCCAGGCAGTACTTC.

V gene TRBV11-2 combines with J gene TRBJ1-1, with 9 bases matching TRBD1. This CDR3 is 16 amino acids long. Trimming took 6 bases from V and 5 from J; bases not matched to a gene: 13. Germline V gene sequence: CDR1 SGHAT, CDR2 FQNNGV. The CDR3 DNA reads as TGTGCCAGCAGGGACACCGGGACAGGGATGGGAACTGAAGCTTTCTTT. Translated: CASRDTGTGMGTEAFF.

This rearrangement joins TRBV6-1 to TRBJ2-7, with a possible D match to TRBD1 (6 bases). V lost 6 bases and J 1 base, leaving 10 bases between the germline ends. The CDR3 consists of 13 residues. The germline V gene has CDR1 MNHNS and CDR2 SASEGT. The CDR3 reads CASSLDRSYEQYV. The CDR3 DNA follows: TGTGCCAGCAGCCTTGACAGGTCCTACGAGCAGTACGTC.

The CDR3 is CASSLTGTGKNTEAFF. The CDR3 DNA is TGCGCCAGCAGCTTGACCGGGACAGGGAAGAACACTGAAGCTTTCTTT. V is TRBV5-1 and J is TRBJ1-1; TRBD1 matches at 9 bases. J gave up 1 base and V 1 base, and 5 bases lay outside the gene matches. Germline loops: CDR1 SGHRS, CDR2 YFSETQ. The CDR3 length is 16 residues.

V usage is TRBV9 and J usage is TRBJ2-5, with D uncertain. The closer fit of TRBJ2-7 to the DNA end suggests the J call may be wrong. CDR3 length equals 12 residues. Germline V CDR1 and CDR2: SGDLS, YYNGEE. CDR3 nucleotide sequence: TGTGCCAGCAGCGGGCCCGGGTACGAGCAGTACTTC. Translating it yields CASSGPGYEQYF.

The chain combines TRBV4-1 with TRBJ2-1, with a tentative D call TRBD1 (6 bases). V was clipped by 7 bases and J by 11 bases, with 24 bases between them. Germline V gives CDR1 MGHRA, CDR2 YSYEKL. The CDR3 is made up of 15 amino acids. The CDR3 DNA follows: TGCGCCAGCACACCTTTGTCCTCAGGGGTGGAGAAGCAGTTCTTC. The encoded protein is CASTPLSSGVEKQFF.

V gene TRBV7-9 combines with J gene TRBJ2-2; no clear D. The V and J ends lost 5 bases and 1 base respectively, with 5 bases between them. CDR3 length: 13 amino acids. Germline CDR1 and CDR2: SEHNR and FQNEAQ (reference sequence). DNA for the CDR3: TGTGCCAGCAGCCCCCTGAACACCGGGGAGCTGTTTTTT. Encoded protein: CASSPLNTGELFF.

This chain connects TRBV2 to TRBJ1-6; no firm D call. This CDR3 has 15 amino acids. Germline-derived CDR1 and CDR2 are SNHLY and FYNNEI. V was cut by 6 bases and J by 0 bases, with 9 bases left in between. CDR3 region: CASSGESSYNSPLHF. The CDR3 DNA follows: TGTGCCAGCAGCGGGGAGAGCTCCTATAATTCACCCCTCCACTTT.